These 22 T cell receptor beta chains were sequenced from one sample in a study of blood T cell repertoires in COVID-19 (dated by TCRdb to about 2020). The method behind the library was the immunoSEQ multiplex PCR assay. TCRdb re-hosts the immuneACCESS table, in-frame sequences only. Its copies lack some clones; in the studies checked, an unresolved V gene accounts for under half of them, and the cause for the rest is not known. The sample table holds some 260,000 clones, of which approximately 79% were seen once. Of the sample, about 4% falls within the top ten clones. Sequencing was performed on peripheral blood. All receptors derive from a woman aged 40-49 years with active or convalescent COVID-19.

In this sample, this clone turned up once. V gene TRBV2 combines with J gene TRBJ1-5; D is unresolved. This CDR3 region has 13 residues. Trimming left V 4 bases short and J 4 bases short, with 8 bases between. CDR1 SNHLY and CDR2 FYNNEI come from the germline V gene. The CDR3 protein is CASSVVLNQPQHF. CDR3 nucleotide sequence: TGTGCCAGCAGTGTAGTACTTAATCAGCCCCAGCATTTT.

J is TRBJ1-2 and V is TRBV7-9; D gene unclear. This CDR3 region has 15 residues. Germline values: CDR1 SEHNR, CDR2 FQNEAQ (reference sequence). Trimming stripped 2 bases from V and 0 bases from J, with 10 bases between. The CDR3, as DNA: TGTGCCAGCAGCTTAACAGAGCCTGCTAACTATGGCTACACCTTC. Translated: CASSLTEPANYGYTF.

The chain combines TRBV7-8 with TRBJ1-1; D unresolved. Trimming took off 5 bases at V and 1 base at J, with 8 bases between the two ends. CDR1 is SGHVS, CDR2 FQNEAQ, per germline. CDR3 size: 13 residues. CDR3 loop: CASSQTKNTEAFF. The CDR3 coding sequence is TGTGCCAGCAGCCAGACAAAGAACACTGAAGCTTTCTTT.

With respect to this clone: In the same sample, other DNA sequences code for this CDR3. The chain's CDR3 is CASSRQGGQPQHF. Written as DNA, the CDR3 is TGTGCCAGCAGTCGACAGGGGGGTCAGCCCCAGCATTTT. The V and J genes are TRBV12-3 or TRBV12-4 and TRBJ1-5; 9 positions match TRBD1. V was pared by 5 bases and J by 6 bases, with 2 bases of the junction left unmatched. The CDR3 sequence is 13 residues long.

V is TRBV28 and J is TRBJ1-6; 9 bases map to TRBD1. V was pared by 5 bases and J by 11 bases, with 4 bases of the junction left unmatched. The CDR3 is 13 residues long. Germline V lookup: CDR1 MDHEN, CDR2 SYDVKM. This CDR3 reads CASSPGTGPPLHF. As DNA, the CDR3 is TGTGCCAGCAGTCCCGGGACAGGGCCACCCCTCCACTTT.

The V and J genes are TRBV6-6 and TRBJ1-2, with TRBD1 matching over 8 bases. Germline lookup yields CDR1 MNHNY and CDR2 SVGAGI (reference sequence). This CDR3 contains 14 residues. Trimming took 0 bases from V and 8 from J; bases not matched to a gene: 5. This CDR3 is CASSYSDRGAGYTF. The CDR3 DNA reads as TGTGCCAGCAGTTACTCCGACAGGGGAGCAGGCTACACCTTC.

There are a few counts of this clone. The genes are TRBV27 and TRBJ2-2; possible D gene TRBD2, 6 bases. CDR3 length equals 13 residues. Germline lookup yields CDR1 MNHEY and CDR2 SMNVEV (reference sequence). V dropped 5 bases and J dropped 8 bases, with 12 bases sitting between them. CDR3 coding DNA: TGTGCCAGCAGTCCCACTAGCAGGGGGGAGCTGTTTTTT. This sequence encodes CASSPTSRGELFF.

The rearrangement joins TRBV25-1 to TRBJ1-2, with 12 nucleotides matching TRBD1. CDR1 is MGHDK, CDR2 SYGVNS, per germline. V lost 4 bases, J lost 4 bases, and 10 bases stayed unmatched. The CDR3 spans 17 residues. CDR3 DNA sequence: TGTGCCAGCAGTGCCCCTGGGACAGGGGGCGCCCTCTATGGCTACACCTTC. It specifies CASSAPGTGGALYGYTF.

The chain uses TRBV28 and TRBJ1-1; TRBD1 is a possible D gene (6 bases). CDR3 length equals 17 residues. Germline CDR1 is MDHEN and CDR2 is SYDVKM. V lost 6 bases and J 4 bases, leaving 24 bases between the germline ends. This CDR3 is CASSTILGTGTGTEAFF. The CDR3 DNA reads TGTGCCAGCAGCACCATTCTGGGAACAGGGACGGGCACTGAAGCTTTCTTT.

The chain recombines TRBV5-6 with TRBJ1-2, with 7 bases identical to TRBD1. The junction had 9 bases not matched to a gene; V was cut back by 3 bases and J by 1 base. The germline V gene encodes CDR1 SGHDT and CDR2 YYEEEE. The CDR3 totals 16 residues. CDR3 bases: TGTGCCAGCAGCTCACGCCCCCGACAGGGTAACTATGGCTACACCTTC. It is translated as CASSSRPRQGNYGYTF.

This clone came up a few times. The chain links TRBV11-2 to TRBJ2-5; 8 bases are a match to TRBD1. V shed 5 bases and J 5 bases; nucleotides not matched to a gene: 7. Germline V lookup: CDR1 SGHAT, CDR2 FQNNGV. This CDR3 has 14 amino acids. The CDR3 spells CASSPGGWGETQYF. As DNA, the CDR3 is TGTGCCAGCAGCCCAGGGGGCTGGGGGGAGACCCAGTACTTC.

V gene TRBV5-4 combines with J gene TRBJ1-1; 10 positions match TRBD1. The V gene's germline CDR1 is SGHNT and CDR2 YYREEE (reference sequence). This CDR3 contains 15 residues. Trimming cost V 5 bases and J 5 bases; bases outside gene matches: 9. The CDR3 DNA is TGTGCCAGCAGTTTTGGGACAGGGGATTGGACTGAAGCTTTCTTT. This encodes CASSFGTGDWTEAFF.

V gene TRBV6-1 combines with J gene TRBJ1-1, with D tentatively TRBD1 (6 bases). Germline CDR1 reads MNHNS; CDR2 reads SASEGT. The germline V and J ends were trimmed by 2 bases and 1 base, with 11 bases remaining between them. The CDR3 has 15 residues. The CDR3 sequence: CASSEHGTSNTEAFF. In DNA form, the CDR3 reads TGTGCCAGCAGTGAACACGGGACATCGAACACTGAAGCTTTCTTT.

The chain employs TRBV19 and TRBJ1-2; D unresolved. This CDR3 is built from 13 residues. V gave up 3 bases and J gave up 5 bases, with 10 bases separating them. Germline V CDR1 and CDR2: LNHDA, SQIVND (reference sequence). The CDR3 DNA sequence: TGTGCCAGTAGTATCGGTGGCAGGTATGGCTACACCTTC. Amino acid sequence: CASSIGGRYGYTF. Full variable domain (rest looked up from reference TRBV19 and TRBJ1-2): DGGITQSPKYLFRKEGQNVTLSCEQNLNHDAMYWYRQDPGQGLRLIYYSQIVNDFQKGDIAEGYSVSREKKESFPLTVTSAQKNPTAFYLCASSIGGRYGYTFGSGTRLTVV.

V usage is TRBV30 and J usage is TRBJ1-3; D is ambiguous. The CDR3 length is 16 residues. Germline V gene lookup returns CDR1 GTSNPN and CDR2 SVGIG (reference sequence). V was pared by 2 bases and J by 0 bases, with 14 bases between. CDR3 residues: CAWSLPGIFSGNTIYF. DNA of the CDR3: TGTGCCTGGAGTCTCCCCGGGATTTTCTCTGGAAACACCATATATTTT.

The chain's CDR3 is CASSPGTSGVQETQYF. In nucleotides, the CDR3 is TGTGCCAGCAGCCCAGGGACTAGCGGGGTTCAAGAGACCCAGTACTTC. This chain connects TRBV3-1 (or the pseudogene TRBV3-2) to TRBJ2-5; 13 bases match TRBD2. CDR3 length equals 16 residues. Germline V gene lookup returns CDR1 LGHDT and CDR2 YNNKEL (reference sequence). The trim removed 4 bases at V and 2 bases at J, leaving 4 bases unmatched.

The J gene is TRBJ2-7, the V gene TRBV6-5, with TRBD1 matching 7 bases. The CDR3 runs 15 residues. The ends lost 5 bases at V and 3 bases at J; junction bases unmatched: 10. CDR1 and CDR2 (germline): MNHEY, SVGAGI. The chain's CDR3 is CASSPDRARSYEQYV. The CDR3 nucleotides are TGTGCCAGCAGTCCCGACAGGGCTAGGAGCTACGAGCAGTACGTC.

The V and J genes are TRBV5-5 and TRBJ1-4; 11 bases are a match to TRBD1. The germline CDR1 and CDR2 sequences are SGHKS and YYEKEE (reference sequence). The CDR3 consists of 15 residues. J was trimmed by 6 bases and V by 0 bases; bases with no gene match: 1. The CDR3 DNA reads as TGTGCCAGCAGCTTGGGGACAGGGGGCTATGAAAAACTGTTTTTT. Translated: CASSLGTGGYEKLFF.

The chain links TRBV7-2 to TRBJ1-3; D might be TRBD1 (5 bases). V was clipped by 4 bases and J by 0 bases, with 13 bases between them. The CDR3 length is 16 residues. Germline CDR1 SGHTA, CDR2 FQGNSA. For the CDR3, the DNA is TGTGCCAGCAGCTGGGGCATGGGGCACTCTGGAAACACCATATATTTT. It specifies CASSWGMGHSGNTIYF.

V gene TRBV6-5 combines with J gene TRBJ2-3, with 8 bases matching TRBD2. The V gene's germline CDR1 is MNHEY and CDR2 SVGAGI. The CDR3 sequence is 16 residues long. Trimming took 3 bases from V and 1 from J; bases not matched to a gene: 6. The CDR3 region is CASSYTGGAGTDTQYF. The CDR3 nucleotides read TGTGCCAGCAGTTATACCGGGGGGGCGGGCACAGATACGCAGTATTTT.

V usage is TRBV9 and J usage is TRBJ2-1; 8 bases align to TRBD2. V lost 4 bases, J lost 0 bases, and 6 bases stayed unmatched. This CDR3 spans 16 amino acids. Germline assignment: CDR1 SGDLS and CDR2 YYNGEE. CDR3 sequence: CASSPTGGGSYNEQFF. CDR3 in DNA: TGTGCCAGCAGCCCCACGGGGGGGGGCTCCTACAATGAGCAGTTCTTC.

The J gene is TRBJ1-4, the V gene TRBV27; 10 bases are a match to TRBD1. The CDR3 is 15 residues long. V was clipped by 2 bases and J by 8 bases; unmatched bases: 5. The germline V gene encodes CDR1 MNHEY and CDR2 SMNVEV (reference sequence). The CDR3 region is CASSLRDRGREKLFF. CDR3 in DNA: TGTGCCAGCAGTTTACGGGACAGGGGTCGGGAAAAACTGTTTTTT.